Listed below are T cell receptor beta chains from one sample, sequenced in a study of T cell repertoires in cytomegalovirus infection. Their antigens are not known. TCRdb re-called the reads through MiXCR, storing one row per CDR3 protein. Of 110,000 to 150,000 distinct CDR3 sequences listed, about 32% are singletons. This material consisted of CD8+ T cells from cultured PBMCs, taken from culture after CMV antigen stimulation. Receptors were obtained from a human donor in good health (CMV status not recorded). Some clones in this sample may be carry-over from other donors' samples. The CDR3 runs from the conserved cysteine through the conserved F or W. The order of the fields is clone size, D gene, V gene, J gene, CDR3 DNA, CDR3 protein. The D gene is left open where the match is weak. Clone size is given for some rows only: seen once, a few or many times, or a class if the clone is expanded.

few	-	TRBV6-1	TRBJ2-7	TGTGCCAGCAGTGAAGCGGGAGAGCAGTACTTC	CASSEAGEQYF
-	-	TRBV6-2/TRBV6-3	TRBJ2-2	TGTGCCAGCAGTTACTATGGGAGCACCGGGGAGCTGTTTTTT	CASSYYGSTGELFF
-	TRBD1	TRBV19	TRBJ1-2	TGTGCCAGTAGAGGGCCCCGGGACAGCGTCAACTATGGCTACACCTTC	CASRGPRDSVNYGYTF
few	-	TRBV6-6	TRBJ1-5	TGTGCCAGCAGTTACTCAAGAGGTCTGCCCCAGCATTTT	CASSYSRGLPQHF
-	-	TRBV27	TRBJ2-1	TGTGCCAGCAGTTTGTGGCAGGCCGATGAGCAGTTCTTC	CASSLWQADEQFF
few	TRBD1	TRBV19	TRBJ1-2	TGTGCCAGTAAAACAGGGGGCTATGGCTACACCTTC	CASKTGGYGYTF
-	-	TRBV2	TRBJ2-7	TGTGCCAGCAGTTATTTGGCGGGGACACCGTGGGAGCAGTACTTC	CASSYLAGTPWEQYF
-	-	TRBV28	TRBJ1-1	TGTGCCAGCTTAGTGAACACTGAAGCTTTCTTT	CASLVNTEAFF
-	-	TRBV5-1	TRBJ2-7	TGCGCCAGCAGCTTGGTGGGGGTAGCCTACGAGCAGTACTTC	CASSLVGVAYEQYF
many	-	TRBV20-1	TRBJ1-5	TGCAGTGCTAGAGATCGGGATTGGAGTAGCAATCAGCCCCAGCATTTT	CSARDRDWSSNQPQHF
few	-	TRBV27	TRBJ2-3	TGTGCCAGCAGTCCGAGACCGGGACAAGAGGACACAGATACGCAGTATTTT	CASSPRPGQEDTDTQYF
-	-	TRBV5-4	TRBJ2-4	TGTGCCAGCAGCTACCGGACAGCTCAAGCCAAAAACATTCAGTACTTC	CASSYRTAQAKNIQYF
-	-	TRBV19	TRBJ1-5	TGTGCCAGTAGCGCCTCCGGGACGCGATATAGCAATCAGCCCCAGCATTTT	CASSASGTRYSNQPQHF
many	-	TRBV12-3/TRBV12-4	TRBJ2-3	TGTGCCAGCAGTTCTGGCCCTACGCCCATGGATACGCAGTATTTT	CASSSGPTPMDTQYF
-	-	TRBV6-5	TRBJ1-2	TGTGCCAGCAGTTACGGGGAGGTAGAGTATGGCTACACCTTC	CASSYGEVEYGYTF
-	TRBD1	TRBV5-6	TRBJ1-2	TGTGCCAGCAGCCCTGCGGCAGGGGGCGGGCACTATGGCTACACCTTC	CASSPAAGGGHYGYTF
once	-	TRBV6-5	TRBJ1-2	TGTGCCAGCAGCCCTTCGTCAGGGTACAACTATGGCTACACCTTC	CASSPSSGYNYGYTF
-	TRBD2	TRBV10-3	TRBJ2-1	TGTGCCATCAGTGAGCCGACTCATCCGACTAGCGGGGACTTCAATGAGCAGTTCTTC	CAISEPTHPTSGDFNEQFF